Detailed here is one T cell receptor beta chain. The target of this receptor is not known. Base quality data are lacking; no much larger clone is found one base away. According to the germline V gene (reference sequence), CDR1 reads MNHNY and CDR2 reads SVGAGI. V and J lose 2 bases and 2 bases, and a span of 16 bases separates them. The CDR3 starts with the cysteine, ends with the phenylalanine, and has 16 residues. The retained sequence is limited to the CDR3, 48 bases, with the frame set at the first base. The library was made by the immunoSEQ multiplex PCR assay. The multiplex PCR relied on a mix of 60 forward primers for TCR Vbeta segments and 13 reverse primers for TCR Jbeta segments. A multiplex PCR assay on genomic DNA amplified the CDR3 region of rearranged TCR beta genes. The Illumina HiSeq System was used to sequence the amplified TCR beta libraries as 87-base-pair reads. Processing in the source paper ran as follows. In a later analysis, tens of millions of unique TCR beta chains were counted across the 650 to 750 repertoires, and around 11 million of these chains were shared by at least two donors. Raw reads were error-corrected and collapsed into unique sequences by a nearest-neighbor algorithm in which closely related sequences were merged to remove PCR and sequencing errors. Alignment of CDR3 sequences to IMGT reference sequences was used to assign V, D and J gene segments. For a sequence to be retained, at least a six-nucleotide match to both a V gene segment and a J gene segment was required. Rearrangements were called productive when the CDR3 lacked stop codons and stayed in frame with V and J; all others were non-productive. CDR3 was defined by IMGT convention, running from the second conserved V-encoded cysteine to the conserved J-encoded phenylalanine. Sequences without an unambiguous match to a single V gene segment were excluded from the earlier analysis of 500 to 700 of the donors. An earlier analysis of around 600 of the donors classified V segments as functional when productive rearrangements were above 56.7% and as segregating when the standard deviation between donors was above 5%. To diagnose cytomegalovirus status from the catalog of TCR beta chain sequences, a statistical classification framework was built. In a later analysis, V and J genes were assigned by comparing TCR nucleotide sequences against IMGT/GENE-DB human TR gene sequences. The TCRdist pipeline was used in a later analysis to assign CDR3 sequences and most-parsimonious VDJ recombination scenarios. A later analysis defined each TCR beta chain by its CDR3 amino acid sequence plus V-gene family, and excluded reads lacking a unique V-gene family. To address suspected cross-contamination and a sequencing artifact, a later analysis removed a few hundred highly shared, low-generation-probability nucleotide sequences. In a later analysis, a clonal expansion index was calculated for each public chain from normalized within-repertoire ranks of inferred template counts. Generation probabilities in a later analysis came from a VDJ recombination model fitted to out-of-frame rearrangements, and those results were checked against IGoR. Hypergeometric tests were used in a later analysis to score TCR-TCR, TCR-HLA and TCR-CMV co-occurrence, with a repertoire-size bias correction applied to the TCR pairs. To estimate false discovery rates, a later analysis permuted the HLA or CMV assignments 20 times. In a later analysis, co-occurring TCRs were grouped using DBSCAN, with TCRdist sequence similarity added in when clustering inside HLA-allele-positive subsets. Repertoires with fewer than 30,000 or more than 120,000 public chains, plus five repertoires with anomalous nucleotide sharing, were excluded from co-occurrence clustering. TCRdb's version of the immuneACCESS table is confined to in-frame rearrangements and falls short of the full clone set. An unresolved V gene accounts for under half of the shortfall where checked; the remainder is of unknown origin. Clone size and the V and J calls come from that table; the DNA yielded D and trimming. The sample yields under 200,000 clones; 68% were counted once. Approximately 1.5% of the sample comes from the top ten.

The data belong to a study of cytomegalovirus exposure and HLA in healthy donors (dated by TCRdb to 2016 to 2017). General notes on the study: An earlier analysis of more than 550 of the donors reported around 280 Gb of sequence data and 117 million unique TCR beta sequences obtained from roughly 180 million T cells. An early release that covered several hundred HLA-typed donors contained around 300 gigabases of sequencing data and about 93 million unique TCR sequences. The genetic ancestry cluster associated with self-reported Caucasian donors included about 81% of the 398 genotyped donors. The study was designed to test whether signatures of past pathogen exposure could be identified by cataloging public T cell receptors. Using immunosequencing, the study profiled T cell repertoires from about 610 subjects and related those repertoires to cytomegalovirus serostatus. Along with the roughly 670-subject first cohort, a separate validation cohort of around 120 different subjects was used. High-throughput TCR immunosequencing, statistical association of individual TCRs with disease status, and machine learning were combined to predict cytomegalovirus infection status. A later analysis re-analyzed previously published TCR beta repertoires from 666 donors and added high-resolution HLA genotyping to study TCR occurrence patterns. Rather than using new phenotypic data, the later analysis identified candidate immune exposures from TCR beta sequences and from how often those sequences occurred across donors. An earlier analysis of fewer than 750 of the donors used high-throughput TCR beta sequencing to judge whether each TCR beta V gene segment behaved as functional or pseudogenic. Alongside the repertoire data, information on donor age, sex, ethnicity and CMV serostatus was compiled. A later genetic analysis took genome-wide SNP genotypes for about three fifths of the roughly 670 donors and used that subset as a discovery cohort. All discovery cohort repertoires had been generated using a single sequencing platform. HLA typing covered class I and class II loci at four-digit resolution. Typing coverage differed by locus: A, B, C, DRB1 and DQB1 were typed in about 629-640 donors, DQA1 in about 560, DPA1 in some 570, and DPB1 in 450 to 480. Four to six DR-DQ haplotypes were handled as single units for association and clustering because linkage in the cohort was strong. Among about 410 genotyped donors of the cohort, an average of approximately 200,000 unique TCR beta nucleotide sequences was sequenced per donor, of which 15% to 20% were non-productive.

In total, fewer than 750 healthy bone marrow donors made up the cohort. At the time of sampling, all cohort members were nominally healthy, though unrecorded immune exposures were likely present. The donor was CMV seronegative and was included in the group of over 300 seronegative cohort members. Each donor provided a peripheral blood sample, and peripheral blood mononuclear cells were used for TCR beta sequencing. Genomic DNA was extracted from the blood cell samples with the Qiagen DNeasy Blood Extraction Kit. Study-wide conclusions, independent of this receptor: In an earlier analysis of 587 of the donors, most TCR beta V segments appeared in productive rearrangements about 87% or about 30% of the time, broadly matching IMGT annotations. A later analysis found that HLA-associated TCR beta chains were more clonally expanded and had lower generation probabilities than equally common non-associated chains. According to a later analysis, parvovirus B19, influenza, CMV and Epstein-Barr virus appeared linked to several top co-occurrence clusters. In this cohort, only TCR beta chains were sequenced, and detectable features were limited by the absence of alpha or paired-chain data. The authors suggested that the approach could potentially be generalized to other disease states and immunological phenotypes. A later analysis found that most CMV-associated TCR beta chains appeared HLA-restricted, with HLA associations seemingly driven largely by CMV exposure. Because HLA typing was missing for some donors at each locus, association tests included only the typed subset. A total of fewer than 200 TCR beta chains were listed by the study as associated with cytomegalovirus. Presence/absence analyses assumed roughly uniform sequencing depth across donors, an assumption that may not hold. V-gene and J-gene trimming of TCR beta chains was associated with a missense DCLRE1C variant in a later genetic analysis, and the association was replicated in an independent cohort. Because counts were too low, seventeen rarely observed V segments, including chromosome 9 orphons, were excluded from the earlier analysis of fewer than 650 of the donors. A group of highly shared sequence variants was considered likely to be a technical artifact of the sequencing pipeline. In a later analysis, 15,000 to 20,000 TCR beta sequences were associated with specific HLA alleles at a false discovery rate of 0.05. Across donors, most TCR sequences were observed very rarely, whereas some public TCRs were present in many individuals. A later genetic analysis reported fewer N-insertions in productive TCRs among donors in an Asian-associated ancestry cluster than the approximately 670-donor mean. In vitro tests confirmed that a few of the cytomegalovirus-associated TCR beta chains recognize cytomegalovirus antigens. Correlated functional status among segregating V segments might be attributable to linkage disequilibrium, but an unknown experimental factor could not be ruled out. The classifier was reported to diagnose cytomegalovirus status with high specificity and sensitivity in both the original and validation cohorts. When HLA alleles, especially DR and DQ, strongly co-occurred, TCR associations were difficult to assign to individual alleles. A later analysis found that TCR association rates varied across HLA loci, with DRB1 alleles showing the most associated TCRs and HLA-C alleles the fewest. Some IMGT-functional V segments, including TRBV6-2 and TRBV6-3, could not be told apart with the 87-base-pair reads, so those segments were excluded. A further reported finding was that TCR beta sequences accurately predicted the HLA-A and HLA-B alleles for most subjects in the first cohort. The only immune exposure information available for the cohort was CMV serostatus.

The sample was PBMCs. The sequence derives from a man aged 50 to 60 in good health and CMV-seronegative. The rearranged chain carries TRBV6-6 and TRBJ2-7, and TRBD2 may be the D gene, going by 5 matching bases. The CDR3 protein: CASSYAFEGRPYEQYF. The DNA is as follows: TGTGCCAGCAGTTACGCGTTCGAGGGTCGACCCTACGAGCAGTACTTC.